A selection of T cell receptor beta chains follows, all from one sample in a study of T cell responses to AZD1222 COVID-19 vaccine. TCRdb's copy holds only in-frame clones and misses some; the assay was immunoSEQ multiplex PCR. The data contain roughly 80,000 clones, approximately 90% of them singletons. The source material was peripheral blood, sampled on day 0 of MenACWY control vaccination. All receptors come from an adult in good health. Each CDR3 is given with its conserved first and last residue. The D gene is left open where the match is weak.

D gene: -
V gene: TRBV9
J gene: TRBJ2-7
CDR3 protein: CASSVEYGSEQYF
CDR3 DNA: TGTGCCAGCAGCGTAGAGTACGGGTCCGAGCAGTACTTC

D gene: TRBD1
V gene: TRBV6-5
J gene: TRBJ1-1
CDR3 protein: CASSYPNRGHTEAFF
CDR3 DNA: TGTGCCAGCAGTTACCCGAACAGGGGCCACACTGAAGCTTTCTTT

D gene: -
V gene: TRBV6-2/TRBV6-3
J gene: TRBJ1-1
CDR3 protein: CASSYGDTEAFF
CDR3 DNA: TGTGCCAGCAGTTACGGGGACACTGAAGCTTTCTTT

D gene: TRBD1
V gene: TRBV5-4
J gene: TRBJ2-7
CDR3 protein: CASTAGSRGLRNEQYF
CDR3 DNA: TGTGCCAGCACCGCCGGGTCAAGGGGGCTCAGGAACGAGCAGTACTTC

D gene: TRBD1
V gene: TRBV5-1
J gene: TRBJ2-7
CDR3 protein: CASSLDTGGINEQYF
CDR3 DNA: TGCGCCAGCAGCTTGGATACAGGGGGCATCAACGAGCAGTACTTC

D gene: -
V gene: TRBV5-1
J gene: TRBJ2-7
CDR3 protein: CASSRPGYEQYF
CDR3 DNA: TGCGCCAGCAGCCGTCCAGGGTACGAGCAGTACTTC

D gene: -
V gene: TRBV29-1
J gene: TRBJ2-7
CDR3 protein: CSVEGGRQGGPEQYF
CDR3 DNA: TGCAGCGTTGAAGGGGGGAGACAGGGAGGTCCCGAGCAGTACTTC

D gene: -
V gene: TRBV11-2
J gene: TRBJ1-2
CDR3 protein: CASSPNYGYTF
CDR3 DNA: TGTGCCAGCAGCCCAAACTATGGCTACACCTTC

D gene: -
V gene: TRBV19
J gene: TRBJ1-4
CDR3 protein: CASSTQGPEKLFF
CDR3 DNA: TGTGCCAGTAGTACACAGGGACCAGAAAAACTGTTTTTT

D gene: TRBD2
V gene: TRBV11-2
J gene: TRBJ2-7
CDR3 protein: CASNKDGEGFYEQYF
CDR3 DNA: TGTGCCAGCAACAAGGATGGGGAGGGTTTCTACGAGCAGTACTTC

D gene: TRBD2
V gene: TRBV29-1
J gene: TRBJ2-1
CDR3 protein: CSATLAGGFAEQFF
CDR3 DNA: TGCAGCGCTACACTAGCGGGAGGTTTCGCTGAGCAGTTCTTC

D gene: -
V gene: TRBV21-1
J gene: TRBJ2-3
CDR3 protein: CASTNPGRRNITDTQYF
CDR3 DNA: TGTGCCAGCACCAACCCGGGACGGAGAAATATCACAGATACGCAGTATTTT

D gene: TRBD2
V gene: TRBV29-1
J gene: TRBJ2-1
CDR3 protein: CSVESGSGGLKEQFF
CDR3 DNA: TGCAGCGTTGAATCGGGTAGCGGGGGACTCAAGGAGCAGTTCTTC

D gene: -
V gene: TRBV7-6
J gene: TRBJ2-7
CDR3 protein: CASSPPGQGSEQYF
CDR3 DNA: TGTGCCAGCAGCCCACCGGGGCAGGGATCCGAGCAGTACTTC

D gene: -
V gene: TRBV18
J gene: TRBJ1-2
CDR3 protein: CASSLSRDYGYTF
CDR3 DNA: TGTGCCAGCTCCCTTTCACGTGACTATGGCTACACCTTC